The following is a T cell receptor (beta chain) sequence with its context. Time point described: sample taken at primary tumor resection. The data are from a study of spatial heterogeneity in lung cancer. Study background: The library had UMIs, and each TCR and UMI pair averaged more than ten raw reads.

TCRdb re-analysed the 5' RACE reads in MiXCR, keeping a single row per CDR3 protein. The sample consists of tens of thousands of distinct CDR3 sequences, less than 15% of them appearing once. CDR3 length equals 15 residues. Germline V gives CDR1 SGDLS, CDR2 YYNGEE. Trimming pared 3 bases from V and 4 bases from J, leaving 14 bases between. The sequence was obtained from a male donor with early-stage non-small cell lung cancer. This chain uses TRBV9 with TRBJ2-1; D is perhaps TRBD2 (5 bases). The sample was PBMCs, taken at surgery. For the CDR3, the DNA is TGTGCCAGCAGCGCAAGCGGTTCCTTTTACAATGAGCAGTTCTTC. It translates to CASSASGSFYNEQFF.